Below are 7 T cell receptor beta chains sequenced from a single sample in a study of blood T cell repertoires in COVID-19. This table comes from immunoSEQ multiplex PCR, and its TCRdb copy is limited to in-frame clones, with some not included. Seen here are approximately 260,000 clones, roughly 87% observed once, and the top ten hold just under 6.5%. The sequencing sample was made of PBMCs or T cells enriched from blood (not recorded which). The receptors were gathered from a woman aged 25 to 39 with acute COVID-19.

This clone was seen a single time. CDR3 sequence (DNA): TGTGCCAGCAGTTTAAACTCCCTCCTCAATAATTCACCCCTCCACTTT. Translated, it gives CASSLNSLLNNSPLHF. V usage is TRBV27 and J usage is TRBJ1-6; D uncertain. CDR1 MNHEY and CDR2 SMNVEV come from the germline V gene (reference sequence). The CDR3 loop spans 16 amino acids. V was shortened by 2 bases and J by 5 bases, with 13 bases between the two germline ends.

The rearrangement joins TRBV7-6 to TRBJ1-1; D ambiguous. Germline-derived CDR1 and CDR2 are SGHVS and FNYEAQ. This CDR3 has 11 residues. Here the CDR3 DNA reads TGTTTCGTAGCGGGAAACACTGAAGCTTTCTTT. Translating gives CFVAGNTEAFF.

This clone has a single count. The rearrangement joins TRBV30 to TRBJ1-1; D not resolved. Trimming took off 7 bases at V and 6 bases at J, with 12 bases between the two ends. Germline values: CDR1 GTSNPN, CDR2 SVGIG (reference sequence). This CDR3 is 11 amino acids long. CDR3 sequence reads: CASGRESEAFF. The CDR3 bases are TGTGCCTCCGGAAGGGAGTCTGAAGCTTTCTTT.

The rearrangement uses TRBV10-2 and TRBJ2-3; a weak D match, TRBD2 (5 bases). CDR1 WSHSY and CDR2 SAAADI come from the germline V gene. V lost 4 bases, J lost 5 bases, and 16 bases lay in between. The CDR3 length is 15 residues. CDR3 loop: CASSVRLSEGDTQYF. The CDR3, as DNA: TGCGCCAGCAGTGTCAGGTTAAGTGAGGGAGATACGCAGTATTTT.

The CDR3 nucleotides read TGTGCCAGCGGCCCGACTAGCGGGAGTAATAATGAGCAGTTCTTC. Protein: CASGPTSGSNNEQFF. This sequence joins TRBV27 and TRBJ2-1; TRBD2 matches 12 bases. Germline CDR1 is MNHEY and CDR2 is SMNVEV (reference sequence). Trimming removed 8 bases from V and 7 bases from J; junction bases left unmatched: 9. The CDR3 consists of 15 residues.

The CDR3 sequence is CASSQEGGLITGELFF. The CDR3 bases are TGTGCCAGCAGCCAAGAGGGGGGACTGATCACCGGGGAGCTGTTTTTT. This sequence joins TRBV4-2 and TRBJ2-2; maybe TRBD2 (6 bases). CDR1 and CDR2 from the germline V gene are LGHNA and YNFKEQ. The V and J ends lost 0 bases and 4 bases respectively, with 12 bases between them. The CDR3 spans 16 residues.

CDR3 region: CATSRDKTGAGYTF. In nucleotides, the CDR3 is TGTGCCACCAGCAGAGATAAAACAGGGGCTGGCTACACCTTC. V gene TRBV15 combines with J gene TRBJ1-2; 7 bases map to TRBD1. The ends lost 0 bases at V and 7 bases at J; junction bases unmatched: 5. This CDR3 is 14 amino acids long. The germline CDR1 and CDR2 sequences are LNHNV and YYDKDF (reference sequence).